The sequence of this T cell receptor (beta chain) was determined in a study of cytomegalovirus exposure and HLA in healthy donors. The PCR had 60 Vbeta and 13 Jbeta primers. Data came from immunoSEQ multiplex PCR; TCRdb stores just in-frame clones and leaves some out. Found here are 180,000 or so clones, under 85% of them singletons; the top ten hold just under 3%. V gave up 2 bases and J gave up 8 bases; unmatched junction bases: 13. CDR3 length: 16 amino acids. Germline V gene lookup returns CDR1 SGHAT and CDR2 FQNNGV. The material sequenced was PBMCs. This clonotype originated in a male donor in good health and CMV-seronegative. The chain couples TRBV11-2 to TRBJ1-2; TRBD1 matches 8 bases. DNA of the CDR3: TGTGCCAGCAGCTTAAACGTCCGGACAGGGTCTAGAGGCTACACCTTC. As protein: CASSLNVRTGSRGYTF.